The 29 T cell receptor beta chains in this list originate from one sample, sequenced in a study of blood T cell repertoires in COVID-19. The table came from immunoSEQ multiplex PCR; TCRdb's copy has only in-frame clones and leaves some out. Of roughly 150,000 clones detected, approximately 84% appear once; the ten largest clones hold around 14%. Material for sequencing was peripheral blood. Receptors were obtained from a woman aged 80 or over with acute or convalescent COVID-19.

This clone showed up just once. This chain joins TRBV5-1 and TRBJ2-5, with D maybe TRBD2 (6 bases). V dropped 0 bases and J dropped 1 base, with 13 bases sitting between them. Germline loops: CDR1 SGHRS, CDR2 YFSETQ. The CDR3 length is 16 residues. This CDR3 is CASSLANPGGQETQYF. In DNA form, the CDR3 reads TGCGCCAGCAGCTTGGCTAACCCCGGGGGCCAAGAGACCCAGTACTTC.

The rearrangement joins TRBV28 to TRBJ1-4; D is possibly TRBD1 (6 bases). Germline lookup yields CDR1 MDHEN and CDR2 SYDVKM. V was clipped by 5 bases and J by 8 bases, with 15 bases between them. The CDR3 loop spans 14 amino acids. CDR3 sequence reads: CASSPHGGREKLFF. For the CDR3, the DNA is TGTGCCAGCAGTCCCCACGGGGGGCGAGAAAAACTGTTTTTT.

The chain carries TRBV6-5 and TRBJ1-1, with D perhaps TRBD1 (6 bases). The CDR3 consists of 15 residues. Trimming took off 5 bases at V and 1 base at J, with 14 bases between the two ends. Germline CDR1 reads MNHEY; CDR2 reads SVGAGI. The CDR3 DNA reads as TGTGCCAGCAGTCCCAGGGGTCGGAGGAACACTGAAGCTTTCTTT. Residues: CASSPRGRRNTEAFF.

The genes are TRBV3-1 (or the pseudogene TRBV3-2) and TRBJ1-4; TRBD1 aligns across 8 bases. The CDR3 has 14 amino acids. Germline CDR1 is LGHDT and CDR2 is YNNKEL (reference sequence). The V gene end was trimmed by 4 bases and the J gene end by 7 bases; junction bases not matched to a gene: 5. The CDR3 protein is CASSPRTGPEKLFF. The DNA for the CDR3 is TGTGCCAGCAGCCCTAGGACAGGGCCTGAAAAACTGTTTTTT.

Here the CDR3 reads CATTPGRGTDTQYF. The DNA for the CDR3 is TGTGCCACTACACCCGGGCGGGGCACAGATACGCAGTATTTT. This chain uses TRBV2 with TRBJ2-3; TRBD2 is a possible D gene (5 bases). The CDR3 contains 14 residues. V was shortened by 10 bases and J by 1 base, with 15 bases between the two germline ends. Germline V gives CDR1 SNHLY, CDR2 FYNNEI.

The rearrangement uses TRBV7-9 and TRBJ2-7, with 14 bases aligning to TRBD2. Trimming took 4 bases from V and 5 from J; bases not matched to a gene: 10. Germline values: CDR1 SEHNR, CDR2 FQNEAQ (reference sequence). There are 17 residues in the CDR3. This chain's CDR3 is CASSSGTSGSPEDEQYF. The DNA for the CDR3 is TGTGCCAGCAGCTCCGGGACTAGCGGGAGTCCAGAAGACGAGCAGTACTTC.

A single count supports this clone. The CDR3 loop reads CASSLVGQPINYGYTF. The CDR3 nucleotides are TGTGCCAGCAGCTTGGTGGGACAGCCTATTAACTATGGCTACACCTTC. This chain uses TRBV5-6 with TRBJ1-2, with 7 positions matching TRBD1. The junction had 6 bases not matched to a gene; V was cut back by 0 bases and J by 1 base. The germline V gene encodes CDR1 SGHDT and CDR2 YYEEEE. The CDR3 spans 16 residues.

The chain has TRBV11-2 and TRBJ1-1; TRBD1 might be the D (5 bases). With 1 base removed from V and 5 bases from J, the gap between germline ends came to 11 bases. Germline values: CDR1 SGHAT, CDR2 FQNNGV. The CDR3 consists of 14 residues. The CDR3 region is CASSLGGVGTEAFF. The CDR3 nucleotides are TGTGCCAGCAGCTTAGGGGGGGTGGGAACTGAAGCTTTCTTT.

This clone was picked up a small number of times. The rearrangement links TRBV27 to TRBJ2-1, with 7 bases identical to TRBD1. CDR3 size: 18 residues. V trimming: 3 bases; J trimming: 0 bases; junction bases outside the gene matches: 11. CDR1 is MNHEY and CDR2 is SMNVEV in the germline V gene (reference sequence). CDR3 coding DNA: TGTGCCAGCAGTTTTCAGAGGGGGACAGCCTCCTCCTACAATGAGCAGTTCTTC. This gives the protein CASSFQRGTASSYNEQFF.

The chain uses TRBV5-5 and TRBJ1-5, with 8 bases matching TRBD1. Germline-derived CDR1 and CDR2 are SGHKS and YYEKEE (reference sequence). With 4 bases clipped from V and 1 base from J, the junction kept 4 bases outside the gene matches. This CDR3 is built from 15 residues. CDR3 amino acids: CASSLTGGSNQPQHF. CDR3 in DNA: TGTGCCAGCAGCCTTACAGGGGGGAGCAATCAGCCCCAGCATTTT.

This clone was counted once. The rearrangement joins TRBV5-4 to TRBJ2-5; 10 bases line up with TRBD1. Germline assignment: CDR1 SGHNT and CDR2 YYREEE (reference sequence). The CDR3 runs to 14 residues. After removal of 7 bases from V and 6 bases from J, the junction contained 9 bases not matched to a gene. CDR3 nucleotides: TGTGCCAGCGCACACCGGGACAGGGGACAGACCCAGTACTTC. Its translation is CASAHRDRGQTQYF.

The CDR3 DNA reads as TGTGCCATCAGCGCCGGGACAGGGGTACGATACGAGCAGTACTTC. Its translation is CAISAGTGVRYEQYF. V gene TRBV10-3 combines with J gene TRBJ2-7; TRBD1 matches 10 bases. Trimming cost V 6 bases and J 4 bases; bases outside gene matches: 9. Germline values: CDR1 ENHRY, CDR2 SYGVKD. CDR3 length: 15 residues.

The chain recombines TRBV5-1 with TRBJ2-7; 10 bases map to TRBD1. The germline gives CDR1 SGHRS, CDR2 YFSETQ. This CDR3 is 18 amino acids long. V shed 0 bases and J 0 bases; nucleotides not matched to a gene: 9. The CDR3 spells CASSLGFGQGDFSYEQYF. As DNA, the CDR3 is TGCGCCAGCAGCTTGGGTTTCGGACAGGGGGACTTCTCCTACGAGCAGTACTTC.

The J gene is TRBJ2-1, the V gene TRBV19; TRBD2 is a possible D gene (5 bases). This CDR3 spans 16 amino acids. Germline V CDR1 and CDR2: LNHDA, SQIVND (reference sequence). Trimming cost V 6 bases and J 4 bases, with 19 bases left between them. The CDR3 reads CASSHKGGSPYNEQFF. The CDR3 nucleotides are TGTGCCAGTAGCCATAAAGGAGGAAGCCCTTACAATGAGCAGTTCTTC.

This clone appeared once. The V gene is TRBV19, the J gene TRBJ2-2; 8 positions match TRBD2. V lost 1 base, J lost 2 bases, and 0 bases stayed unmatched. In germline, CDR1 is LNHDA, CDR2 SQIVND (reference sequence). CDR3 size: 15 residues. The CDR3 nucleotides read TGTGCCAGTAGTATAGGGACTAGCAACACCGGGGAGCTGTTTTTT. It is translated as CASSIGTSNTGELFF. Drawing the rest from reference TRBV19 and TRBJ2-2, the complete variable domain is DGGITQSPKYLFRKEGQNVTLSCEQNLNHDAMYWYRQDPGQGLRLIYYSQIVNDFQKGDIAEGYSVSREKKESFPLTVTSAQKNPTAFYLCASSIGTSNTGELFFGEGSRLTVL.

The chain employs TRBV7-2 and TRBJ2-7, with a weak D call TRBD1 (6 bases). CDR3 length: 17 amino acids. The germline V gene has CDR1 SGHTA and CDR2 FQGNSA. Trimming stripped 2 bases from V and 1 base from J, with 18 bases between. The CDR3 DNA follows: TGTGCCAGCAGCTTAATGCGGTGGGGGACAAAATCCTACGAGCAGTACTTC. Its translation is CASSLMRWGTKSYEQYF.

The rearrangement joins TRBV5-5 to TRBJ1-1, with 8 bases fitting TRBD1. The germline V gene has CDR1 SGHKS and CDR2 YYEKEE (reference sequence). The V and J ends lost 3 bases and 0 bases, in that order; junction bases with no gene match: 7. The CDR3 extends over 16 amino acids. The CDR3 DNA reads TGTGCCAGCAGCTCGGACAGGGCGCGGTTGAACACTGAAGCTTTCTTT. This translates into CASSSDRARLNTEAFF.

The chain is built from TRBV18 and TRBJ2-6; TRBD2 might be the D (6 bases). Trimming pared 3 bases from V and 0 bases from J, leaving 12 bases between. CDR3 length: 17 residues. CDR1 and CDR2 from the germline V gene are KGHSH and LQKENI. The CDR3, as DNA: TGTGCCAGCTCACCGGCGCGGGGTACCTCTGGGGCCAACGTCCTGACTTTC. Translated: CASSPARGTSGANVLTF.

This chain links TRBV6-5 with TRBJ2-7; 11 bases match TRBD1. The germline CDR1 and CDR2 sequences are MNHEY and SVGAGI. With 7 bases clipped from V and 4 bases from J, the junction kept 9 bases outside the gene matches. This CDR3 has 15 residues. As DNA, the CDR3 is TGTGCCAGCACCGCAACCGGGACAGGGGGGTACGAGCAGTACTTC. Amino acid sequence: CASTATGTGGYEQYF.

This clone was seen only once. The CDR3 sequence: CASSLFMIGLAGGPSSYNEQFF. The CDR3 nucleotides read TGCGCCAGCAGCTTATTCATGATTGGGCTAGCGGGAGGGCCTTCCTCCTACAATGAGCAGTTCTTC. The gene calls are TRBV5-1 and TRBJ2-1; 12 nucleotides line up with TRBD2. Trimming at V came to 2 bases and at J to 0 bases, leaving 18 bases not matched to a gene. From germline, CDR1 is SGHRS and CDR2 YFSETQ. There are 22 residues in the CDR3.

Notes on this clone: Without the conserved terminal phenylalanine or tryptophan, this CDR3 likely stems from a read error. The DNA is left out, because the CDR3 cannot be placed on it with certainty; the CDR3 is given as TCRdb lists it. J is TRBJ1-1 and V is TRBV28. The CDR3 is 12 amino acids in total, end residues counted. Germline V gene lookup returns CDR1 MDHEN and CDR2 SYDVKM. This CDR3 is CASSFSLWGVEL.

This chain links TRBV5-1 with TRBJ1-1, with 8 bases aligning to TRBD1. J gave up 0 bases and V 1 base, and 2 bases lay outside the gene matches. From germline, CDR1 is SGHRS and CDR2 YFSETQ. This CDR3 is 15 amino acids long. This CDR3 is CASSLQGALNTEAFF. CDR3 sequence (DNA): TGCGCCAGCAGCTTGCAGGGGGCTTTGAACACTGAAGCTTTCTTT.

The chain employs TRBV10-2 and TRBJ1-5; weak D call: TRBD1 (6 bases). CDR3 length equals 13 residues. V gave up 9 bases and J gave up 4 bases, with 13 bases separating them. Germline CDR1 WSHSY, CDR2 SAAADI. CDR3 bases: TGCGCCAGTAACCAGGGGACAAATCAGCCCCAGCATTTT. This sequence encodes CASNQGTNQPQHF.

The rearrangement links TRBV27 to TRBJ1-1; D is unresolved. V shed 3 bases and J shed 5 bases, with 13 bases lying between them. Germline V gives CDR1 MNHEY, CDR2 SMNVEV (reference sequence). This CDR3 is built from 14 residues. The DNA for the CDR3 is TGTGCCAGCAGTTTTTCAGGTTATGTAACTGAAGCTTTCTTT. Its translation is CASSFSGYVTEAFF.

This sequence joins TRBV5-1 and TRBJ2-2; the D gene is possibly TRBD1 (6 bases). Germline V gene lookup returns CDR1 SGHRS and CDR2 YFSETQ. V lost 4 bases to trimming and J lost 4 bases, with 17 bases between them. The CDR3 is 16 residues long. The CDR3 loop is CASSRFRQVGTGELFF. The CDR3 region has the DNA TGCGCCAGCAGCCGGTTCCGACAGGTCGGCACCGGGGAGCTGTTTTTT.

CDR3 region: CASSYPTWTRDNEQYF. The CDR3 bases are TGTGCCAGCAGTTACCCGACGTGGACTAGGGACAACGAGCAGTACTTC. The rearrangement joins TRBV6-2 or TRBV6-3 to TRBJ2-7; D is possibly TRBD2 (7 bases). The CDR3 has 16 amino acids. V dropped 2 bases and J dropped 5 bases, with 19 bases sitting between them. Germline values: CDR1 MNHEY, CDR2 SVGEGT.

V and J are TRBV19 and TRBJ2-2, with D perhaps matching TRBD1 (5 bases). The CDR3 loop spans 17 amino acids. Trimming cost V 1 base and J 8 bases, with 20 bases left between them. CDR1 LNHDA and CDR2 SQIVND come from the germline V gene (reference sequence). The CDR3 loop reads CASSIGELQGPRGELFF. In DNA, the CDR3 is TGTGCCAGTAGTATAGGAGAACTTCAGGGCCCCAGGGGGGAGCTGTTTTTT.

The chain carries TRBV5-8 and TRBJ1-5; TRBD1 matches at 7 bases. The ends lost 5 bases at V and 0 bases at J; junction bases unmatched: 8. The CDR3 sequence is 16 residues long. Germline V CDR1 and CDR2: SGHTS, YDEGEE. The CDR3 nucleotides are TGTGCCAGCAGTTCCCGGACAGGAATTAGCAATCAGCCCCAGCATTTT. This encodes CASSSRTGISNQPQHF.

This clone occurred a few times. CDR3 residues: CATSDLAGADTQYF. DNA for the CDR3: TGTGCCACCAGTGATCTAGCGGGAGCAGATACGCAGTATTTT. The V call is TRBV24-1, the J call TRBJ2-3, with 10 bases matching TRBD2. This CDR3 has 14 residues. Germline CDR1 KGHDR, CDR2 SFDVKD. Trimming cost V 3 bases and J 4 bases; bases outside gene matches: 0.